This TCR beta chain is drawn from a study of blood T cell repertoires in COVID-19. Study information: T cells, B-cell-depleted T cells, or PBMCs provided the cDNA or gDNA that served as material.

Trimming shortened V by 0 bases and J by 2 bases, and 10 bases separated the two germline ends. The length of the CDR3 is 15 residues. Germline-derived CDR1 and CDR2 are MGHRA and YSYEKL. Profiling relied on immunoSEQ multiplex PCR, and the TCRdb table lists in-frame clones only, not all of them. The data contain fewer than 250,000 clones, almost 90% of them singletons. The participants were between about 18 and 100 years old and came from roughly 25 US areas. This clone was observed a handful of times. The clonotype originates from a woman aged 45-60 years with acute COVID-19. The sequenced sample was PBMCs or T cells enriched from blood (not recorded which). The V call is TRBV4-1, the J call TRBJ1-2; a possible D gene is TRBD1 (5 bases). In nucleotides, the CDR3 is TGCGCCAGCAGCCAAGACGGACACCCGAACTATGGCTACACCTTC. Translating gives CASSQDGHPNYGYTF.